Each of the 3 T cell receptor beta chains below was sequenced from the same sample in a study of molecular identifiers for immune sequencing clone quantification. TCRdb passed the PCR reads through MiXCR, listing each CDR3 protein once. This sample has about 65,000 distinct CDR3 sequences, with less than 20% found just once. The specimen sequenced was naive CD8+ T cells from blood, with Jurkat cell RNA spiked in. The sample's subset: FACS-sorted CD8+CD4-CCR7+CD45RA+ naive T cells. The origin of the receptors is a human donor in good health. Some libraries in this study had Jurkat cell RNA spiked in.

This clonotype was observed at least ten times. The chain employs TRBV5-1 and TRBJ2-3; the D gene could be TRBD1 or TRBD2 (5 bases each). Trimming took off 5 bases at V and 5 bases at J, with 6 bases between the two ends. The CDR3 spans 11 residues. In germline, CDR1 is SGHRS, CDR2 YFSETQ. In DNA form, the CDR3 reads TGCGCCAGCAGTGGGGGAGATACGCAGTATTTT. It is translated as CASSGGDTQYF.

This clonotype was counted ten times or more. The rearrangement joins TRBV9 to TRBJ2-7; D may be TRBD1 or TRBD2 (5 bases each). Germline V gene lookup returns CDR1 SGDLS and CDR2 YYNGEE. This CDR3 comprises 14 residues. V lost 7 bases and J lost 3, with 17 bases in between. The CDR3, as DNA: TGTGCCAGCGGGACCGGGACGGTTAGCTACGAGCAGTACTTC. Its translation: CASGTGTVSYEQYF.

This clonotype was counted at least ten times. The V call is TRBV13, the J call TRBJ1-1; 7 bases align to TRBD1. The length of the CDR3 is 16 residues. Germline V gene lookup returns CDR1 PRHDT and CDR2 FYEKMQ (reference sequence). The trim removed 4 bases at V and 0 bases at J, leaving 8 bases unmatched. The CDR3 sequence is CASSSPGTELNTEAFF. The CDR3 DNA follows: TGTGCCAGCAGCTCACCAGGGACAGAATTGAACACTGAAGCTTTCTTT. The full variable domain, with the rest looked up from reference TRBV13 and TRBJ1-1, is AAGVIQSPRHLIKEKRETATLKCYPIPRHDTVYWYQQGPGQDPQFLISFYEKMQSDKGSIPDRFSAQQFSDYHSELNMSSLELGDSALYFCASSSPGTELNTEAFFGQGTRLTVV.